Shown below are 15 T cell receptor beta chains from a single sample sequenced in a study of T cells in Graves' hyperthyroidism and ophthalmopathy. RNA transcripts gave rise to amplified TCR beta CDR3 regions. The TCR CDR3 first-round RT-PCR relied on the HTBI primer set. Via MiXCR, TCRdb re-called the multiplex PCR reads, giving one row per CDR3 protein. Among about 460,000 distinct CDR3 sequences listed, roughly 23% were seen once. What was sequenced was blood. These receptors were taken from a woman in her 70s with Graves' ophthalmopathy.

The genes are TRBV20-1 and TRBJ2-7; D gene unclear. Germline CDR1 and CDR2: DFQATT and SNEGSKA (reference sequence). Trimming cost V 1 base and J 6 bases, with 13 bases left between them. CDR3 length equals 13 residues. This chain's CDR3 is CSARGSARREQYF. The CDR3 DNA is TGCAGTGCTAGAGGGTCGGCGCGCCGCGAGCAGTACTTC.

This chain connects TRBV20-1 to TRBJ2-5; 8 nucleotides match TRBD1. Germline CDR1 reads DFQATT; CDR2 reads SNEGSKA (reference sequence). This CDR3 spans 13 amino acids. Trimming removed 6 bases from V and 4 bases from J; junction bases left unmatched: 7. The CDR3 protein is CSALQGARETQYF. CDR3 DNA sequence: TGCAGTGCACTTCAGGGGGCGCGAGAGACCCAGTACTTC.

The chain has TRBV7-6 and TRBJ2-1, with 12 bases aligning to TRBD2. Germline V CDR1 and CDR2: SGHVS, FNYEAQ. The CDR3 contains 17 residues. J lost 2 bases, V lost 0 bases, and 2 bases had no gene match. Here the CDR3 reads CASSLAASGRAYNEQFF. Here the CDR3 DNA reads TGTGCCAGCAGCTTAGCCGCTAGCGGGAGGGCCTACAATGAGCAGTTCTTC.

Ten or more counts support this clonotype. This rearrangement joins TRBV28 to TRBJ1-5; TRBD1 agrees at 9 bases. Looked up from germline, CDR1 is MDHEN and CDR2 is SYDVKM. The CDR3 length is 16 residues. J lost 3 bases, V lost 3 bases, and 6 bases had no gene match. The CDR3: CASSLIGTGPNQPQHF. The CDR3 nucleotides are TGTGCCAGCAGTTTGATTGGGACAGGGCCCAATCAGCCCCAGCATTTT.

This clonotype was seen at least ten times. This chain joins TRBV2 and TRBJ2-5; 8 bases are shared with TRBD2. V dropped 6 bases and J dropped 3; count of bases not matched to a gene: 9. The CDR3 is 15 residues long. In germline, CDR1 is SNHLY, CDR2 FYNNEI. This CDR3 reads CASSAAGGAEETQYF. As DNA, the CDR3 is TGTGCCAGCAGCGCGGCGGGGGGCGCAGAAGAGACCCAGTACTTC.

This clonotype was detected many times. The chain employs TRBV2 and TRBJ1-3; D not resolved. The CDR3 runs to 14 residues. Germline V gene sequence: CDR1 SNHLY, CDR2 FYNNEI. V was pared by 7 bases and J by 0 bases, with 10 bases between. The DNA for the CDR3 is TGTGCCAGCAAGGAACAGAACTCTGGAAACACCATATATTTT. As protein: CASKEQNSGNTIYF.

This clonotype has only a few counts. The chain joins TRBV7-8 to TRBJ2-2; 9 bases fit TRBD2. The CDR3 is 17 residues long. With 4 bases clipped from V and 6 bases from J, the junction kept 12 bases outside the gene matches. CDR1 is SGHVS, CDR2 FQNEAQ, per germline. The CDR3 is CASSSGLAGVAAGELFF. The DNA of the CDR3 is TGTGCCAGCAGCTCAGGGTTAGCGGGAGTTGCGGCCGGGGAGCTGTTTTTT. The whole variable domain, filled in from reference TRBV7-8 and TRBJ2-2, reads GAGVSQSPRYKVAKRGQDVALRCDPISGHVSLFWYQQALGQGPEFLTYFQNEAQLDKSGLPSDRFFAERPEGSVSTLKIQRTQQEDSAVYLCASSSGLAGVAAGELFFGEGSRLTVL.

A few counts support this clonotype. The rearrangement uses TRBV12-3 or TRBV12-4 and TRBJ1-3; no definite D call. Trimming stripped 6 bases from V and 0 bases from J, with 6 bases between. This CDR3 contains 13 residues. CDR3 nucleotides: TGTGCCAGCAGACCCTTCTCTGGAAACACCATATATTTT. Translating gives CASRPFSGNTIYF.

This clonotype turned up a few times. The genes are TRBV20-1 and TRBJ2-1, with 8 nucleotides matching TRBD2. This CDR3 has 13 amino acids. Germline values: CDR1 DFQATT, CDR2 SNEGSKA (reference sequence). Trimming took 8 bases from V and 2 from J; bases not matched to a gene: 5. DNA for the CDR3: TGCAGTACACTTAGCGGGACCTACAATGAGCAGTTCTTC. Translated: CSTLSGTYNEQFF.

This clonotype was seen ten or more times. The CDR3 is CASSPRLGAGASYNEQFF. DNA for the CDR3: TGTGCCAGCAGCCCTAGGTTAGGGGCGGGAGCCTCCTACAATGAGCAGTTCTTC. This chain connects TRBV11-2 to TRBJ2-1, with 7 nucleotides matching TRBD2. Germline V lookup: CDR1 SGHAT, CDR2 FQNNGV. CDR3 length: 18 amino acids. The J segment lost 0 bases and the V segment lost 5 bases, leaving 13 bases of the junction unmatched.

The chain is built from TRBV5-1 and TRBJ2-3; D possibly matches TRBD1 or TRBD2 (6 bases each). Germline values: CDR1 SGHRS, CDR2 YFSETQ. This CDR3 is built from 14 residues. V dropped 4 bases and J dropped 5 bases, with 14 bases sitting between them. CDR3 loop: CASSRGLDRDTQYF. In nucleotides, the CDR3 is TGCGCCAGCAGCCGGGGGCTCGATAGAGATACGCAGTATTTT.

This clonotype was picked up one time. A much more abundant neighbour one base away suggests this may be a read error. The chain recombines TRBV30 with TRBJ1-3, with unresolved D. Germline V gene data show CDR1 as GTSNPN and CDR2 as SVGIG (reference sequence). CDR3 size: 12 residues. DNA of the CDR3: TGTGCCAGGAGTGTGGGTGGAAACACCATATATTTT. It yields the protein CARSVGGNTIYF.

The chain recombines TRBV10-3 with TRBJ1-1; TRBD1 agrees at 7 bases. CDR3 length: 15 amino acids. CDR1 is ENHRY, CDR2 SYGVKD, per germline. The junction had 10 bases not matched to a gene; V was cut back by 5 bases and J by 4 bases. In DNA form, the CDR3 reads TGTGCCATCAGTTTGACAGGGCCCATGGCCACTGAAGCTTTCTTT. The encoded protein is CAISLTGPMATEAFF.

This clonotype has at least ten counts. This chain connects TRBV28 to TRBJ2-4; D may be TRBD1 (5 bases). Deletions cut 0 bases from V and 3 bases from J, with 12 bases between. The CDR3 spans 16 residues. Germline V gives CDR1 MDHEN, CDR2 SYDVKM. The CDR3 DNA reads TGTGCCAGCAGTTTATGGGCAGGGTTAGGCAAAAACATTCAGTACTTC. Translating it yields CASSLWAGLGKNIQYF.

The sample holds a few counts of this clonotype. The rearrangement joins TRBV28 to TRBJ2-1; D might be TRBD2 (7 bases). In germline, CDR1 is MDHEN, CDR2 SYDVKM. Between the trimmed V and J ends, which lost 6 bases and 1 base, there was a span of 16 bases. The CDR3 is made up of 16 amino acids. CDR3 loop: CASRFQGGESYNEQFF. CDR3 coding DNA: TGTGCCAGCAGGTTCCAAGGGGGGGAGTCCTACAATGAGCAGTTCTTC. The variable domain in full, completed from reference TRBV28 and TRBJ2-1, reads DVKVTQSSRYLVKRTGEKVFLECVQDMDHENMFWYRQDPGLGLRLIYFSYDVKMKEKGDIPEGYSVSREKKERFSLILESASTNQTSMYLCASRFQGGESYNEQFFGPGTRLTVL.